Following are 13 T cell receptor beta chains from one sample sequenced in a study of cytomegalovirus exposure and HLA in healthy donors. A multiplex PCR was run with 60 Vbeta primers and 13 Jbeta primers. Repertoires were generated with immunoSEQ multiplex PCR, while TCRdb's copy carries only in-frame clones and drops some. The sample comprises under 250,000 clones, 70% to 80% of which are singletons, and less than 4.5% rests with the top ten. The sample taken for sequencing was PBMCs. The receptors here all came from a male donor in good health and CMV-seronegative.

The chain links TRBV11-2 to TRBJ2-7; D is ambiguous. Trimming shortened V by 5 bases and J by 0 bases, and 11 bases separated the two germline ends. The CDR3 spans 14 residues. Germline values: CDR1 SGHAT, CDR2 FQNNGV. CDR3 bases: TGTGCCAGCAGCATCTACAGTAGCTCCTACGAGCAGTACTTC. This encodes CASSIYSSSYEQYF.

The chain is built from TRBV5-4 and TRBJ2-7; TRBD2 matches at 13 bases. The CDR3 runs 15 residues. CDR1 and CDR2 from the germline V gene are SGHNT and YYREEE (reference sequence). V lost 2 bases to trimming and J lost 5 bases; unmatched junction nucleotides: 4. CDR3: CASSLRLAGGNEQYF. Written as DNA, the CDR3 is TGTGCCAGCAGCTTACGACTAGCGGGAGGTAACGAGCAGTACTTC.

CDR3 amino acids: CASSFNSYYGYTF. The CDR3 bases are TGCGCCAGCAGCTTCAACAGCTACTATGGCTACACCTTC. This rearrangement joins TRBV5-1 to TRBJ1-2; D ambiguous. Germline values: CDR1 SGHRS, CDR2 YFSETQ. The CDR3 extends over 13 amino acids. V shed 2 bases and J shed 3 bases, with 8 bases lying between them.

The chain couples TRBV5-1 to TRBJ1-1; 8 bases are a match to TRBD1. After removal of 0 bases from V and 0 bases from J, the junction contained 7 bases not matched to a gene. Germline loops: CDR1 SGHRS, CDR2 YFSETQ. The CDR3 extends over 17 amino acids. CDR3 sequence reads: CASSLAAGGVMNTEAFF. As DNA, the CDR3 is TGCGCCAGCAGCTTGGCTGCAGGGGGCGTTATGAACACTGAAGCTTTCTTT.

In its sample, this clone was seen a few times. The V call is TRBV30, the J call TRBJ1-1; D is undetermined. This CDR3 contains 15 residues. Deletions cut 3 bases from V and 0 bases from J, with 14 bases between. The V gene's germline CDR1 is GTSNPN and CDR2 SVGIG (reference sequence). CDR3 sequence (DNA): TGTGCCTGGAGAATCTCGGGAGGGTTGAACACTGAAGCTTTCTTT. Translated, it gives CAWRISGGLNTEAFF.

Of note for this clone: Other DNA sequences within the sample encode an identical CDR3. The genes are TRBV10-1 and TRBJ1-2; D perhaps matches TRBD1 (5 bases). The CDR3 is 13 amino acids. Trimming removed 0 bases at V and 8 bases at J, with 10 bases between. Germline loops: CDR1 WNHNN, CDR2 SYGVQD (reference sequence). The CDR3 DNA follows: TGCGCCAGCAGTGAGTCGACTGGGGCCGGCTACACCTTC. Translated, it gives CASSESTGAGYTF.

The rearrangement uses TRBV7-3 and TRBJ1-2; D gene uncertain. CDR1 and CDR2 from the germline V gene are SGHTA and FQGTGA. V lost 2 bases and J lost 6, with 13 bases in between. CDR3 length: 14 residues. This chain's CDR3 is CASSLGPGLDGYTF. CDR3 bases: TGTGCCAGCAGCTTAGGGCCAGGCCTCGATGGCTACACCTTC.

This clone was observed a few times. The chain has TRBV2 and TRBJ2-3; possibly TRBD1 for D (6 bases). The germline V gene encodes CDR1 SNHLY and CDR2 FYNNEI. The CDR3 consists of 15 residues. Trimming stripped 3 bases from V and 2 bases from J, with 12 bases between. CDR3 region: CASSDVTGFTDTQYF. The CDR3 DNA is TGTGCCAGCAGTGACGTGACAGGATTCACAGATACGCAGTATTTT. The full variable domain, its missing parts supplied by reference TRBV2 and TRBJ2-3, is EPEVTQTPSHQVTQMGQEVILRCVPISNHLYFYWYRQILGQKVEFLVSFYNNEISEKSEIFDDQFSVERPDGSNFTLKIRSTKLEDSAMYFCASSDVTGFTDTQYFGPGTRLTVL.

For the CDR3, the DNA is TGTGCCAGCAGTTTACGACAGGAGAATTCACCCCTCCACTTT. Translated: CASSLRQENSPLHF. V is TRBV27 and J is TRBJ1-6, with D possibly TRBD1 on 6 matching bases. The V gene lost 2 bases and the J gene lost 7 bases, with 9 bases spanning the gap. The CDR3 is made up of 14 amino acids. Germline lookup yields CDR1 MNHEY and CDR2 SMNVEV (reference sequence).

V and J are TRBV9 and TRBJ2-2, with 10 bases matching TRBD2. V trimming: 4 bases; J trimming: 8 bases; junction bases outside the gene matches: 11. The CDR3 extends over 16 amino acids. In germline, CDR1 is SGDLS, CDR2 YYNGEE. The CDR3 loop reads CASSSQAGGLVGELFF. CDR3 coding DNA: TGTGCCAGCAGCTCCCAAGCGGGGGGGTTGGTTGGGGAGCTGTTTTTT.

The J gene is TRBJ2-3, the V gene TRBV6-5, with TRBD1 identical over 8 bases. V gave up 5 bases and J gave up 0 bases; unmatched junction bases: 4. Germline V gene sequence: CDR1 MNHEY, CDR2 SVGAGI. The CDR3 contains 15 residues. CDR3 loop: CASSRQGSSTDTQYF. CDR3 in DNA: TGTGCCAGCAGTCGACAGGGGTCTAGCACAGATACGCAGTATTTT.

This clone was observed a single time. This chain uses TRBV2 with TRBJ2-5, with 9 bases lining up with TRBD2. V lost 3 bases to trimming and J lost 2 bases; unmatched junction nucleotides: 7. The CDR3 has 16 amino acids. In germline, CDR1 is SNHLY, CDR2 FYNNEI. Written as DNA, the CDR3 is TGTGCCAGCAGTGATTTGAGCGGGAGGTCTCAAGAGACCCAGTACTTC. This gives the protein CASSDLSGRSQETQYF.

V and J are TRBV28 and TRBJ1-2; D is perhaps TRBD1 (6 bases). This CDR3 is built from 16 residues. Trimming removed 4 bases from V and 5 bases from J, with 20 bases in between. Per the germline V gene, CDR1 is MDHEN and CDR2 is SYDVKM. The CDR3 DNA reads TGTGCCAGCAGTTGGTCCCGAAGACAGGAAGGTTATGGCTACACCTTC. Protein: CASSWSRRQEGYGYTF.